The 27 T cell receptor beta chains presented below share a single source sample, sequenced in a study of graft-versus-host responses after intestinal transplantation. Grafts had their tissue processed, releasing intraepithelial and lamina propria lymphocytes. The data were produced by immunoSEQ multiplex PCR, yet TCRdb's version contains in-frame clones alone and is incomplete. This repertoire shows about 15,000 clones, roughly three quarters found once; its top ten account for 7.8%. This sample comprised ileum tissue, obtained roughly 70 weeks after intestinal transplant. These receptors were collected from a human patient who received an intestinal transplant, so some T cells may come from the graft donor.

The CDR3 spells CASSLVAGFEAFF. CDR3 coding DNA: TGTGCCAGCAGCTTAGTAGCAGGGTTTGAAGCTTTCTTT. The chain couples TRBV7-9 to TRBJ1-1; tentative D call: TRBD1 (5 bases). This CDR3 has 13 residues. V lost 1 base, J lost 7 bases, and 10 bases lay in between. The V gene's germline CDR1 is SEHNR and CDR2 FQNEAQ (reference sequence). The variable domain in full, with the rest retrieved from reference TRBV7-9 and TRBJ1-1, is DTGVSQNPRHKITKRGQNVTFRCDPISEHNRLYWYRQTLGQGPEFLTYFQNEAQLEKSRLLSDRFSAERPKGSFSTLEIQRTEQGDSAMYLCASSLVAGFEAFFGQGTRLTVV.

This chain joins TRBV7-3 and TRBJ2-4, with 11 positions matching TRBD2. The CDR3 runs to 14 residues. Trimming cost V 5 bases and J 9 bases; bases outside gene matches: 6. Germline V gene sequence: CDR1 SGHTA, CDR2 FQGTGA. CDR3 region: CASSSSGGAGIQYF. DNA for the CDR3: TGTGCCAGCAGCAGTAGCGGGGGGGCAGGCATTCAGTACTTC.

DNA for the CDR3: TGTGCCAGCACCAAGGGAGTTGTAAACACTGAAGCTTTCTTT. Translated, it gives CASTKGVVNTEAFF. The chain combines TRBV6-6 with TRBJ1-1; D gene unclear. V shed 7 bases and J shed 2 bases, with 14 bases lying between them. This CDR3 has 14 amino acids. Germline V gene data show CDR1 as MNHNY and CDR2 as SVGAGI (reference sequence).

This clone showed up just once. This chain connects TRBV5-5 to TRBJ2-1, with D unresolved. The germline V gene has CDR1 SGHKS and CDR2 YYEKEE (reference sequence). Trimming took 0 bases from V and 9 from J, leaving 7 bases between them. This CDR3 is built from 12 residues. CDR3 sequence reads: CASSLVGSEQFF. Here the CDR3 DNA reads TGTGCCAGCAGCTTGGTGGGTAGTGAGCAGTTCTTC.

This chain links TRBV5-1 with TRBJ2-5; TRBD2 matches at 13 bases. The DNA end favors TRBJ2-7, so the J call may be wrong. The CDR3 is made up of 16 amino acids. Germline V gene data show CDR1 as SGHRS and CDR2 as YFSETQ. CDR3 loop: CASSPRGLAGEGEQYF. DNA for the CDR3: TGCGCCAGCAGCCCCCGAGGACTAGCGGGGGAAGGCGAGCAGTACTTC.

This chain uses TRBV5-6 with TRBJ1-6, with 7 bases lining up with TRBD1. Germline V CDR1 and CDR2: SGHDT, YYEEEE. The junction had 5 bases not matched to a gene; V was cut back by 1 base and J by 1 base. The CDR3 spans 17 residues. The CDR3 sequence: CASSLSAGGSYNSPLHF. Written as DNA, the CDR3 is TGTGCCAGCAGCTTGTCCGCAGGGGGATCCTATAATTCACCCCTCCACTTT.

The chain couples TRBV7-3 to TRBJ2-7; D gene ambiguous. Trimming removed 5 bases at V and 2 bases at J, with 10 bases between. The CDR3 covers 13 residues. CDR1 and CDR2 from the germline V gene are SGHTA and FQGTGA. The CDR3 sequence: CASSLDPTYEQYF. The CDR3 bases are TGTGCCAGCAGCCTCGACCCCACCTACGAGCAGTACTTC.

Only a few counts were recorded for this clone. The chain carries TRBV9 and TRBJ2-3, with 13 bases matching TRBD2. Germline trimming cut 4 bases from V and 2 bases from J; bases unmatched to any gene: 10. CDR3 length equals 18 residues. Germline CDR1 is SGDLS and CDR2 is YYNGEE. The CDR3 region is CASSPSRTSGGLTDTQYF. CDR3 nucleotide sequence: TGTGCCAGCAGCCCCTCAAGGACTAGCGGGGGCCTCACAGATACGCAGTATTTT.

This clone showed up just a few times. The chain has TRBV30 and TRBJ2-4; D perhaps matches TRBD1 (6 bases). With 8 bases removed from V and 0 bases from J, the gap between germline ends came to 14 bases. Germline CDR1 is GTSNPN and CDR2 is SVGIG (reference sequence). This CDR3 region has 14 residues. In DNA, the CDR3 is TGTGCCGCGTCGGGACAAAGAGCCAAAAACATTCAGTACTTC. It yields the protein CAASGQRAKNIQYF.

This clone was seen once. This chain links TRBV4-2 with TRBJ2-1; 7 positions agree with TRBD1. The V gene end was trimmed by 1 base and the J gene end by 8 bases; junction bases not matched to a gene: 8. The CDR3 has 15 amino acids. Germline loops: CDR1 LGHNA, CDR2 YNFKEQ. In DNA form, the CDR3 reads TGTGCCAGCAGCCAAGGAGGGACAGCAGGCTATGAGCAGTTCTTC. It encodes CASSQGGTAGYEQFF.

This rearrangement joins TRBV29-1 to TRBJ2-7; 10 nucleotides match TRBD1. This CDR3 region has 16 residues. The V gene end was trimmed by 4 bases and the J gene end by 1 base; junction bases not matched to a gene: 10. The V gene's germline CDR1 is SQVTM and CDR2 ANQGSEA. CDR3 sequence: CSVGGQGSPLSYEQYF. DNA of the CDR3: TGCAGCGTTGGGGGACAGGGGAGCCCGCTATCCTACGAGCAGTACTTC.

The DNA for the CDR3 is TGCAGCGTTAGAACCTCCTACGAGCAGTACTTC. Protein: CSVRTSYEQYF. The rearrangement links TRBV29-1 to TRBJ2-7; no clear D. Trimming took off 5 bases at V and 0 bases at J, with 5 bases between the two ends. Germline-derived CDR1 and CDR2 are SQVTM and ANQGSEA. This CDR3 is 11 amino acids long.

The chain uses TRBV6-5 and TRBJ1-6, with no clear D. Trimming pared 2 bases from V and 5 bases from J, leaving 13 bases between. The CDR3 sequence is 16 residues long. Germline values: CDR1 MNHEY, CDR2 SVGAGI. The DNA for the CDR3 is TGTGCCAGCAGTTACGGTAGTTCACGACATAATTCACCCCTCCACTTT. It specifies CASSYGSSRHNSPLHF.

J is TRBJ2-1 and V is TRBV11-2; 15 bases are a match to TRBD2. Germline V gene lookup returns CDR1 SGHAT and CDR2 FQNNGV. This CDR3 has 16 amino acids. Trimming took 1 base from V and 9 from J; bases not matched to a gene: 4. In DNA form, the CDR3 reads TGTGCCAGCAGCTTAGGGGGACTAGCGGGAGGCGGTGAGCAGTTCTTC. Amino acid sequence: CASSLGGLAGGGEQFF.

V gene TRBV5-6 combines with J gene TRBJ2-5, with D hard to call. The V gene's germline CDR1 is SGHDT and CDR2 YYEEEE. Between the trimmed V and J ends, which lost 0 bases and 1 base, there was a span of 10 bases. The CDR3 covers 15 residues. The CDR3 region is CASSLDSLSQETQYF. In DNA form, the CDR3 reads TGTGCCAGCAGCTTGGACAGCTTAAGCCAAGAGACCCAGTACTTC.

The chain joins TRBV6-1 to TRBJ2-7; TRBD2 might be the D (7 bases). The CDR3 spans 12 residues. CDR1 and CDR2 (germline): MNHNS, SASEGT. V was pared by 5 bases and J by 5 bases, with 10 bases between. The DNA of the CDR3 is TGTGCCAGCAGTACGGGGGGCCACGAGCAGTACTTC. Its translation is CASSTGGHEQYF.

The chain links TRBV18 to TRBJ1-4; D ambiguous. The CDR3 is 13 amino acids. Between the trimmed V and J ends, which lost 1 base and 8 bases, there was a span of 8 bases. From germline, CDR1 is KGHSH and CDR2 LQKENI. CDR3 DNA sequence: TGTGCCAGCTCACCACAGGGTATCGAAAAACTGTTTTTT. Residues: CASSPQGIEKLFF. Looking up the rest from reference TRBV18 and TRBJ1-4 gives the full variable domain: NAGVMQNPRHLVRRRGQEARLRCSPMKGHSHVYWYRQLPEEGLKFMVYLQKENIIDESGMPKERFSAEFPKEGPSILRIQQVVRGDSAAYFCASSPQGIEKLFFGSGTQLSVL.

The chain joins TRBV7-3 to TRBJ2-3; D could derive from TRBD1 or TRBD2 (5 bases each). The germline V gene encodes CDR1 SGHTA and CDR2 FQGTGA. CDR3 size: 15 residues. The V end lost 2 bases, the J end lost 6 bases, and 15 bases lay between the germline ends. CDR3 nucleotide sequence: TGTGCCAGCAGCTTATCGGGGCGTTCTTTCGATACGCAGTATTTT. Translation: CASSLSGRSFDTQYF.

CDR3 in DNA: TGTGCCAGCAGCTTGGGTGGGCAGGGGTTCTCTGGGGCCAACGTCCTGACTTTC. The encoded protein is CASSLGGQGFSGANVLTF. The rearrangement uses TRBV5-4 and TRBJ2-6; maybe TRBD1 (6 bases). The germline gives CDR1 SGHNT, CDR2 YYREEE (reference sequence). V was clipped by 0 bases and J by 0 bases, with 13 bases between them. This CDR3 has 18 residues.

The CDR3 reads CASSAGTGQTYEQYF. The CDR3 DNA sequence: TGTGCCAGCAGCGCCGGGACAGGACAGACCTACGAGCAGTACTTC. The chain recombines TRBV9 with TRBJ2-7; 8 nucleotides match TRBD1. The CDR3 has 15 amino acids. Per the germline V gene, CDR1 is SGDLS and CDR2 is YYNGEE. J gave up 2 bases and V 3 bases, and 7 bases lay outside the gene matches.

In this sample, this clone turned up once. The V call is TRBV7-9, the J call TRBJ2-7; D is undetermined. CDR1 and CDR2 (germline): SEHNR, FQNEAQ (reference sequence). The germline V and J ends were trimmed by 1 base and 0 bases, with 19 bases remaining between them. This CDR3 is built from 18 residues. The CDR3 protein is CASSLGHPISGNSYEQYF. The CDR3 nucleotides read TGTGCCAGCAGCTTAGGGCACCCGATATCTGGTAACTCCTACGAGCAGTACTTC.

V usage is TRBV6-1 and J usage is TRBJ2-7; 11 bases align to TRBD1. From germline, CDR1 is MNHNS and CDR2 SASEGT. The CDR3 totals 14 residues. The ends lost 3 bases at V and 3 bases at J; junction bases unmatched: 1. The CDR3 DNA reads as TGTGCCAGCAGTGAGGGGACAGGGGGCTACGAGCAGTACTTC. It codes for CASSEGTGGYEQYF.

This chain connects TRBV7-3 to TRBJ2-5; the D gene is possibly TRBD1 (6 bases). CDR1 and CDR2 (germline): SGHTA, FQGTGA. The CDR3 is made up of 15 amino acids. Trimming pared 5 bases from V and 1 base from J, leaving 14 bases between. CDR3 sequence: CASSPSGAVQETQYF. The DNA of the CDR3 is TGTGCCAGCAGCCCTTCAGGGGCGGTCCAAGAGACCCAGTACTTC.

The genes are TRBV19 and TRBJ2-6, with D perhaps TRBD1 or TRBD2 (6 bases each). Trimming stripped 2 bases from V and 0 bases from J, with 14 bases between. CDR1 LNHDA and CDR2 SQIVND come from the germline V gene (reference sequence). The CDR3 extends over 18 amino acids. The CDR3 coding sequence is TGTGCCAGTAGTATACGGAGGGGGACTGGCTCTGGGGCCAACGTCCTGACTTTC. Amino acid sequence: CASSIRRGTGSGANVLTF.

The V call is TRBV19, the J call TRBJ1-2; 8 bases match TRBD1. V trimming: 8 bases; J trimming: 3 bases; junction bases outside the gene matches: 5. This CDR3 region has 13 residues. CDR1 is LNHDA, CDR2 SQIVND, per germline (reference sequence). The CDR3 spells CASSGQGDYGYTF. The CDR3 DNA is TGTGCCAGTTCCGGACAGGGCGACTATGGCTACACCTTC.

The CDR3: CASSLGDRTNEKLFF. In DNA, the CDR3 is TGTGCCAGCAGCTTGGGAGACAGAACTAATGAAAAACTGTTTTTT. The chain joins TRBV9 to TRBJ1-4; the D gene is possibly TRBD1 (5 bases). CDR1 and CDR2 (germline): SGDLS, YYNGEE. V gave up 4 bases and J gave up 1 base, with 11 bases separating them. The CDR3 runs 15 residues.

The chain joins TRBV25-1 to TRBJ2-5; D might be TRBD2 (7 bases). Per germline, CDR1 MGHDK and CDR2 SYGVNS. The germline V and J ends were trimmed by 3 bases and 4 bases, with 9 bases remaining between them. CDR3 length: 13 residues. The CDR3 DNA follows: TGTGCCAGCAGTGAGGGGGGGCCAGAGACCCAGTACTTC. The encoded protein is CASSEGGPETQYF.